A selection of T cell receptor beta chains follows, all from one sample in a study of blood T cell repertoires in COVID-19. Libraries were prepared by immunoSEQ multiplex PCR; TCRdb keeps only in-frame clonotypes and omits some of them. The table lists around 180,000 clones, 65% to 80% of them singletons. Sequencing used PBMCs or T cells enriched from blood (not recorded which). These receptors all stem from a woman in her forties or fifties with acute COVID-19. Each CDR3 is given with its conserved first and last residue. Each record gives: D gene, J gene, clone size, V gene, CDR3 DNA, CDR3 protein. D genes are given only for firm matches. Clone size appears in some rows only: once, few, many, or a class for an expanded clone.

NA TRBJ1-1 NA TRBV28 TGTGCCAGCAGTTTATATCAGGGTATGGAAGCTTTCTTT CASSLYQGMEAFF
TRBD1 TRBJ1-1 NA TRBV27 TGTGCCAGCAGTTTATGGGGTGGAGGGACAGGGGACTTAAACACTGAAGCTTTCTTT CASSLWGGGTGDLNTEAFF
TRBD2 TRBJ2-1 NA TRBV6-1 TGTGCCAGCAGTGACGCGCCTAGCGGGGGCAATGAGCAGTTCTTC CASSDAPSGGNEQFF
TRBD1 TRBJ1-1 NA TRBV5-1 TGCGCCAGCAGCCGACAGGGGGATGCTATCGGAGCTTTCTTT CASSRQGDAIGAFF
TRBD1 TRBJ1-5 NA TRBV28 TGTGCCAGCAGTTTCGTGGAGGGGGCGGACAATCAGCCCCAGCATTTT CASSFVEGADNQPQHF
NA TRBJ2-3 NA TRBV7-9 TGTGCCAGCAGCCTATACACAGATACGCAGTATTTT CASSLYTDTQYF
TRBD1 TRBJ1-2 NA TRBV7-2 TGTGCCAGCAGCCCCACCCTGGGACAGGGGAGTGGAAACTATGGCTACACCTTC CASSPTLGQGSGNYGYTF
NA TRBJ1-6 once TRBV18 TGTGCCAGCTCACTCATTAGACAGGCAAGCTCCTATAATTCACCCCTCCACTTT CASSLIRQASSYNSPLHF
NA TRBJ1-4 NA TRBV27 TGTGCCAGCAGTACCAGGGGCGGCTGGGAAAAACTGTTTTTT CASSTRGGWEKLFF
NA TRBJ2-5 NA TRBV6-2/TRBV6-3 TGTGCCAGCAGTTACTCTGGGAGCCCGACCCAGTACTTC CASSYSGSPTQYF
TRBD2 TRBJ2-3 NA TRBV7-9 TGTGCCAGCAGCTCCCTAGAGCGGGGATACAGAGGTACGCAGTATTTT CASSSLERGYRGTQYF
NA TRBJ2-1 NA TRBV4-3 TGCGCCAGCAGCCAAGACTTGAGACGCGGATACAATGAGCAGTTCTTC CASSQDLRRGYNEQFF
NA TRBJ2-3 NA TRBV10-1 TGCGCCAGCAGTCTGGCGAGGGCAGATACGCAGTATTTT CASSLARADTQYF
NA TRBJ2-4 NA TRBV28 TGTGCCAGCAGTCAGGGGGGTATTCAGTACTTC CASSQGGIQYF
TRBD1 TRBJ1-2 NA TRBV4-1 TGCGCCAGCAGCCAAGCAACCGGGACAGGTTATGGCTACACCTTC CASSQATGTGYGYTF
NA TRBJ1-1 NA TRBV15 TGTGCCACCAGCAAAGGGGCCAGCACTGAAGCTTTCTTT CATSKGASTEAFF
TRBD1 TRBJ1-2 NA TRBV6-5 TGTGCCAGCAGTTACTACCAACAGGGGATAGATGGCTACACCTTC CASSYYQQGIDGYTF
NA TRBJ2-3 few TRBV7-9 TGTGCCAGCAGCTTAGATGGCGGGCCCACAGATACGCAGTATTTT CASSLDGGPTDTQYF
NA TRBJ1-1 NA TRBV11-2 TGTGCCAGCAGCTTACAGGGAATCCGCACTGAAGCTTTCTTT CASSLQGIRTEAFF
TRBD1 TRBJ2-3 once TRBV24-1 TGTGCCACCAGTGACCGGGACAGGGAAGATGATACGCAGTATTTT CATSDRDREDDTQYF
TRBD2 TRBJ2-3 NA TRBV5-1 TGCGCCAGCAGCGCCTCCGGGGGGTTGAAAGATACGCAGTATTTT CASSASGGLKDTQYF
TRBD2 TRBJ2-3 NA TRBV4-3 TGCGCCAGCAGCCTAGAAAATATAGCGGGGGAGCGGTTGGATACGCAGTATTTT CASSLENIAGERLDTQYF
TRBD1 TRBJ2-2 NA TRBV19 TGTGCCAGTACCCCGGACGGACAGGCGAACACCGGGGAGCTGTTTTTT CASTPDGQANTGELFF
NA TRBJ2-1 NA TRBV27 TGTGCCAGCAGTCACAGGGATATGGGGAATGAGCAGTTCTTC CASSHRDMGNEQFF
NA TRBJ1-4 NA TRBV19 TGTGCCAGTGATCGTAACCGACAGCTTAATGAAAAACTGTTTTTT CASDRNRQLNEKLFF
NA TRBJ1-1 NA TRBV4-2 TGTGCCAGCAGCCAAGCGCGAGTCACTGAAGCTTTCTTT CASSQARVTEAFF
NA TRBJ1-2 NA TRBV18 TGTGCCAGCTCACCCCAGGACACTCCTAACTATGGCTACACCTTC CASSPQDTPNYGYTF
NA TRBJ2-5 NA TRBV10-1 TGCGCCAGCAGTGAGTCAGGGGGGGACGAGACCCAGTACTTC CASSESGGDETQYF
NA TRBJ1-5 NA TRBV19 TGTGCCAGTAGTATCGCGGCAATAGTAAACCAGCCCCAGCATTTT CASSIAAIVNQPQHF
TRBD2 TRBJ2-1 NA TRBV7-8 TGTGCCAGCAGCTCCCGGACTAGCGGGGGTGGGCATGAGCAGTTCTTC CASSSRTSGGGHEQFF
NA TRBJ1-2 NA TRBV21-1 TGTGCCAGCAGCAAAGGACGGGACACCCTATGGGATGGCTACACCTTC CASSKGRDTLWDGYTF
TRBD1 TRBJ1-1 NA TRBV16 TGTGCCAGCAGCCCCGGGCCAGGGGGGATCATGAACACTGAAGCTTTCTTT CASSPGPGGIMNTEAFF
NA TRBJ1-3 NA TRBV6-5 TGTGCCAGCTTGTCCGGCCCAGGCATATATTTT CASLSGPGIYF
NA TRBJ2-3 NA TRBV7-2 TGTGCCAGCAGCTTAGCGGGGGGGCCTGGGACAGATACGCAGTATTTT CASSLAGGPGTDTQYF
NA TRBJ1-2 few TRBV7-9 TGTGCCAGCAGCTTAGGGGGGGAGGACTATGGCTACACCTTC CASSLGGEDYGYTF
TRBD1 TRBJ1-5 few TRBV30 TGTGCCTGGAGTACAGGGGGCAGTCAGCCCCAGCATTTT CAWSTGGSQPQHF
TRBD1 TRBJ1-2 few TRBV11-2 TGTGCCAGCAGCTCATCAGGGGGCCGCACCTTC CASSSSGGRTF
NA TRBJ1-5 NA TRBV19 TGTGCCAGTAGTAACTTCGGTGGAGCCGTCAATCAGCCCCAGCATTTT CASSNFGGAVNQPQHF
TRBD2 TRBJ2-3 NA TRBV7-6 TGTGCCAGCAGCAGCCCACTAGCGGGGGGGCAGAAAGATACGCAGTATTTT CASSSPLAGGQKDTQYF
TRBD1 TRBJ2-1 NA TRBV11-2 TGTGCCAGCAGCCCCGGGACAGGTAGCTACAATGAGCAGTTCTTC CASSPGTGSYNEQFF
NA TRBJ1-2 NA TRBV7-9 TGTGCCAGCAGCTTAGCGCTGGACAGACGCTATGGCTACACCTTC CASSLALDRRYGYTF
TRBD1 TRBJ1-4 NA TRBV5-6 TGTGCCAGCAGCTACAGGGGGCTGGAACTGTTTTTT CASSYRGLELFF
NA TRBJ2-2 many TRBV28 TGTGCCAGCAGTTTGAGTAGCGCCGCCGGGGAGCTGTTTTTT CASSLSSAAGELFF
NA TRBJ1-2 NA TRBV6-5 TGTGCCAGCAGTTCTACTTATGGCTACACCTTC CASSSTYGYTF
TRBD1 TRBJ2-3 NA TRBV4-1 TGCGCCAGCAGCCAAGAAGCCTTGACAGGGGGCGCGGATACGCAGTATTTT CASSQEALTGGADTQYF
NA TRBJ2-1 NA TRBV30 TGTGCCTGGAGTCCCAGCGGAAATGAGCAGTTCTTC CAWSPSGNEQFF
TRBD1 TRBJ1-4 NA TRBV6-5 TGTGCCAGCAGTTACTCAGGGACAGGACGGGAAAAACTGTTTTTT CASSYSGTGREKLFF
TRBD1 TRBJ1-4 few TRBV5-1 TGCGCCAGCAACCAGGGGGCGGCTAATGAAAAACTGTTTTTT CASNQGAANEKLFF
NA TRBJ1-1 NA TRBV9 TGTGCCAGCAGCCAATCGCCGGGACATAGAATGAACACTGAAGCTTTCTTT CASSQSPGHRMNTEAFF
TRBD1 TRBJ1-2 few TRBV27 TGTGCCAGCAGTCCTATTTCGGACGGAGTATTTGGACAGGCCCTCACCTTC CASSPISDGVFGQALTF
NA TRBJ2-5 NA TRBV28 TGTGCCAGCAGCCCCCTGGGGGGGCGGCAAGAGACCCAGTACTTC CASSPLGGRQETQYF
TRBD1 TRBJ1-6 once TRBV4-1 TGCGCCAGCAGCCTCGAGAGGACAGGGTGGGCTTCACCCCTCCACTTT CASSLERTGWASPLHF
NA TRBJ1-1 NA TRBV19 TGTGCCAGTGATCTGGGAGCCGGGAACACTGAAGCTTTCTTT CASDLGAGNTEAFF
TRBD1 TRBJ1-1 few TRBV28 TGTGCCAGCAGTTTAGTCCAGGGGGGAACTGAAGCTTTCTTT CASSLVQGGTEAFF
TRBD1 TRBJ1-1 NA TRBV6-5 TGTGCCAGCAGGACAGGGGTGAACACTGAAGCTTTCTTT CASRTGVNTEAFF
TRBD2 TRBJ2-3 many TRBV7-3 TGTGCCAGCAGCTTACTAGCGGGGACCACAGATACGCAGTATTTT CASSLLAGTTDTQYF
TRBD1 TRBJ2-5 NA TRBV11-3 TGTGCCAGCTCGGGACAGGGGGCGGAGACCCAGTACTTC CASSGQGAETQYF
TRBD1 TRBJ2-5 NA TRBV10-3 TGTGCCATCAGTGGACAGGGGCAAGAGACCCAGTACTTC CAISGQGQETQYF
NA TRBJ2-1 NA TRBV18 TGTGCCAGCTCAGTCGGAGGCTCTCCCACCCCCTACAATGAGCAGTTCTTC CASSVGGSPTPYNEQFF